Listed here are 10 T cell receptor beta chains from one sample, sequenced in a study of blood T cell repertoires in COVID-19. Profiled with immunoSEQ multiplex PCR; TCRdb holds only in-frame clones, not every one. The data contain hundreds of thousands of clones, roughly 80% of them seen just once; the ten biggest clones take up nearly 9%. The sequenced sample was peripheral blood. The receptors originated from a man aged 80 or over with acute or convalescent COVID-19.

This chain links TRBV6-4 with TRBJ1-6, with 7 bases fitting TRBD1. Germline-derived CDR1 and CDR2 are MRHNA and SNTAGT. V was pared by 5 bases and J by 10 bases, with 11 bases of the junction left unmatched. CDR3 length: 15 amino acids. Here the CDR3 reads CASSTPYRGYSPLHF. The CDR3 region has the DNA TGTGCCAGCAGTACCCCATACAGGGGTTACTCACCCCTCCACTTT.

The CDR3 spells CASGNQRGGEQYF. The CDR3 DNA sequence: TGTGCCAGCGGGAATCAGCGGGGCGGCGAGCAGTACTTC. The chain carries TRBV27 and TRBJ2-7, with 7 bases identical to TRBD2. The V gene's germline CDR1 is MNHEY and CDR2 SMNVEV (reference sequence). The CDR3 sequence is 13 residues long. The trim removed 8 bases at V and 6 bases at J, leaving 10 bases unmatched.

In this sample, this clone turned up once. DNA for the CDR3: TGTGCCATCACTCACAGGTTGTCAGAGACCCAGTACTTC. Translated: CAITHRLSETQYF. This rearrangement joins TRBV10-3 to TRBJ2-5; TRBD1 is a possible D gene (5 bases). The CDR3 spans 13 residues. Germline lookup yields CDR1 ENHRY and CDR2 SYGVKD. The V gene lost 7 bases and the J gene lost 4 bases, with 13 bases spanning the gap.

The chain combines TRBV5-4 with TRBJ1-2; 8 positions match TRBD1. CDR1 is SGHNT, CDR2 YYREEE, per germline (reference sequence). With V trimmed by 4 bases and J by 5 bases, 4 bases remained unmatched. The CDR3 runs 13 residues. CDR3 DNA: TGTGCCAGCAGCGGGACAGGATTATATGGCTACACCTTC. This translates into CASSGTGLYGYTF.

The chain employs TRBV5-1 and TRBJ2-4; no firm D call. V was shortened by 2 bases and J by 0 bases, with 6 bases between the two germline ends. In germline, CDR1 is SGHRS, CDR2 YFSETQ. The CDR3 consists of 14 residues. The CDR3 nucleotides are TGCGCCAGCAGCTTTTCACAAGCCAAAAACATTCAGTACTTC. Residues: CASSFSQAKNIQYF.

The chain recombines TRBV5-6 with TRBJ2-5; TRBD1 aligns across 9 bases. Trimming took 5 bases from V and 2 from J; bases not matched to a gene: 10. From germline, CDR1 is SGHDT and CDR2 YYEEEE. The length of the CDR3 is 16 residues. The CDR3 nucleotides read TGTGCCAGCAGGTTGTGGGACAGGGTCGGGCAAGAGACCCAGTACTTC. Translation: CASRLWDRVGQETQYF.

This clone was detected only a few times. The rearrangement joins TRBV7-9 to TRBJ2-1; D uncertain. The V gene's germline CDR1 is SEHNR and CDR2 FQNEAQ (reference sequence). The CDR3 contains 16 residues. V was pared by 2 bases and J by 0 bases, with 11 bases between. The CDR3 sequence: CASSLFPSLSYNEQFF. The CDR3 DNA follows: TGTGCCAGCAGCTTATTCCCCAGTCTCTCCTACAATGAGCAGTTCTTC.

DNA of the CDR3: TGTGCCAGCTTAATCGGAGGGGCGAACACTGAAGCTTTCTTT. It specifies CASLIGGANTEAFF. The chain is built from TRBV6-6 and TRBJ1-1, with a weak D call TRBD1 (5 bases). CDR3 length: 14 amino acids. Germline V gives CDR1 MNHNY, CDR2 SVGAGI (reference sequence). The V and J ends lost 8 bases and 1 base respectively, with 14 bases between them.

J is TRBJ1-4 and V is TRBV29-1; TRBD1 matches at 7 bases. CDR3 length equals 13 residues. Germline assignment: CDR1 SQVTM and CDR2 ANQGSEA. The CDR3 protein is CSGMVGQTEKLFF. The CDR3 nucleotides read TGCAGTGGGATGGTGGGACAGACTGAAAAACTGTTTTTT.

The rearrangement joins TRBV7-2 to TRBJ1-2; maybe TRBD1 (6 bases). CDR1 and CDR2 from the germline V gene are SGHTA and FQGNSA. The CDR3 extends over 15 amino acids. Trimming left V 5 bases short and J 2 bases short, with 15 bases between. The CDR3 loop is CASSVVQGPNYGYTF. In DNA, the CDR3 is TGTGCCAGCAGCGTAGTCCAGGGGCCCAACTATGGCTACACCTTC.